The T cell receptor (beta chain) described here comes from a study of cytomegalovirus exposure and HLA in healthy donors. Study observations and caveats: Per a later analysis, HLA-associated TCR beta chains showed more clonal expansion than other, equally common TCR beta chains. A later analysis found TCR association rates differed by HLA locus, highest for DRB1 and lowest for HLA-C. About 87% or about 30% of the time was how often most TCR beta V segments were productive, according to an earlier analysis. In a later analysis, donors in an Asian-associated ancestry cluster reportedly had fewer N-insertions in productive TCRs than the cohort mean.

Germline values: CDR1 MDHEN, CDR2 SYDVKM. The CDR3 runs to 15 residues. The germline V and J ends were trimmed by 5 bases and 4 bases, with 17 bases remaining between them. Primers for the PCR totalled 60 Vbeta and 13 Jbeta. Some clones are missing from TCRdb's copy, which holds only in-frame ones; the method was immunoSEQ multiplex PCR. The sample holds fewer than 150,000 clones; approximately 79% are singletons and the top ten take around 1.3%. Notes on this clone: The antigen remains undetermined.

The sequencing sample was made of PBMCs. The receptor comes from a female donor in good health and CMV-seronegative. The V and J genes are TRBV28 and TRBJ1-1, with D uncertain. The chain's CDR3 is CASSAPPGLGTEAFF. DNA of the CDR3: TGTGCCAGCAGTGCCCCCCCGGGGTTGGGCACTGAAGCTTTCTTT.